This paragraph covers one T cell receptor (beta chain) sequence. Original processing methods: Nucleated cell number was recorded as an estimate derived from reference gene primer amplification. Some clones are missing from TCRdb's copy, which holds only in-frame ones; the method was immunoSEQ multiplex PCR. The DNA was the basis for D and trimming; V, J and clone size are from that table. The table lists about 79,000 clones, more than 85% of them singletons. The data derive from a study of blood T cell repertoires in COVID-19. Study-wide background: Specimens from acute and convalescent COVID-19 originated in the United States, Italy and Spain. T cells, B-cell-depleted T cells, or PBMCs provided the cDNA or gDNA that served as material.

Germline CDR1 and CDR2: MDHEN and SYDVKM. The CDR3 totals 13 residues. Between the trimmed V and J ends, which lost 6 bases and 6 bases, there was a span of 14 bases. The chain joins TRBV28 to TRBJ1-1, with D possibly TRBD1 on 5 matching bases. Sequenced material: peripheral blood. The sequence was obtained from a man between 65 and 79 years old with active or convalescent COVID-19. The CDR3 region has the DNA TGTGCCAGCAGAGTCAATCAGGGTCCTGAAGCTTTCTTT. Residues: CASRVNQGPEAFF.